The T cell receptor beta chain under discussion was sequenced for a study of sequential checkpoint blockade in melanoma. About the study: TCRβ was sequenced from DNA of 90 to 95 pretreatment tumors.

The CDR3 has 13 amino acids. The V end was cut by 7 bases, the J end by 2 bases, with 12 bases between. CDR1 MNHGY and CDR2 SAAAGT come from the germline V gene. Sample treatment: randomized to nivolumab then ipilimumab (arm A) or the reverse (arm B). This clone has just a few counts. Its target is unknown. Study-level results: Response in arm A was associated with pretreatment TIL clonality.

Sequencing used immunoSEQ multiplex PCR; TCRdb keeps in-frame clones, though not all of them. The table has fewer than 4,500 clones, 17% seen once. The J gene is TRBJ2-7, the V gene TRBV6-8; D is unresolved. The input for sequencing was tumor tissue (inferred from file names), taken from a patient given nivolumab and ipilimumab in sequence. The sequence was collected from a human donor with melanoma. The CDR3 coding sequence is TGTGCCAGCAACGAGCACGACACCTACGAGCAGTACTTC. Its protein is CASNEHDTYEQYF.